Listed below are T cell receptor beta chains from one sample, sequenced in a study of T cells in Graves' hyperthyroidism and ophthalmopathy. Using its own MiXCR run on the multiplex PCR reads, TCRdb lists one record per CDR3 protein. The table has hundreds of thousands of distinct CDR3 sequences, 12% to 15% seen once. The specimen sequenced was blood. The receptors were gathered from a young woman with Graves' hyperthyroidism. CDR3s include the opening cysteine and the closing phenylalanine or tryptophan. A D gene is named only where the DNA matches it firmly.

TRBV12-3/TRBV12-4,.,CASSLKGGNEKLFF
TRBV12-3/TRBV12-4,.,CASSRSVVNTEAFF
TRBV7-2,TRBD2,CASSPRTSGRAIQYF
TRBV7-2,.,CASSRGSSSYEQYF
TRBV29-1,TRBD2,CSVARGAGGQETQYF
TRBV7-2,TRBD2,CASSIRTSVGETQYF
TRBV6-4,.,CASSEGWNTDTQYF
TRBV30,TRBD1,CAWSKGARRQETQYF
TRBV2,.,CASSQEQGRQETQYF
TRBV12-3/TRBV12-4,.,CASNLPSGTYNEQFF
TRBV7-2,.,CASSLRGPHNSPLHF
TRBV3-1,.,CASSSSGHSGETQYF
TRBV20-1,TRBD2,CSARALRTSQETQYF
TRBV19,TRBD1,CASSINRGPRLKGNQPQHF
TRBV5-1,.,CASSLSGANQPQHF
TRBV5-1,.,CASSFSTGTRSYEQYF
TRBV24-1,.,CATSDPSPGLSARNEQFF
TRBV30,.,CAWREGWSSYNEQFF
TRBV3-1,.,CASSQGRINEQFF
TRBV2,.,CASSEGYRFTEAFF
TRBV19,TRBD2,CASHTSGSSYNEQFF
TRBV5-6,TRBD1,CASSLGTGRRGTGELFF
TRBV9,TRBD2,CASSVVEGLAVNTGELFF
TRBV12-3/TRBV12-4,TRBD1,CASSLALGTGGQAYEQYF
TRBV11-3,.,CASRGGRPPDEQYF
TRBV30,.,CAWSEMPLYGYTF
TRBV6-5,.,CASRLDGHYEQYF
TRBV15,.,CATSSGQYNEQFF
TRBV14,.,CASSHGTHGAYEQYF
TRBV29-1,.,CSVKGVREGFNYGYTF
TRBV28,TRBD2,CASRPWTSSLNTGELFF
TRBV20-1,.,CSAISLAKRGTDTQYF
TRBV6-1,.,CASTPGGTETQYF
TRBV7-9,TRBD2,CASSWVAGRSYEQYF
TRBV7-9,TRBD1,CASSLKAVDRGLPYGYTF
TRBV6-1,TRBD2,CASRRLGGRGTDTQYF
TRBV12-3/TRBV12-4,.,CASSSTDSPYGYTF
TRBV3-1,TRBD2,CASSQDRASGRARNEQFF
TRBV11-1,.,CASSFDGPQILQETQYF
TRBV30,.,CAWGGFKETQYF
TRBV4-1,.,CASSLGLLAKNIQYF
TRBV27,.,CASSWGRAETQYF
TRBV29-1,TRBD1,CSVGGQANEQFF
TRBV9,TRBD1,CASSVVAGQEHEQYF
TRBV7-2,.,CASSQGGVPYEQYF
TRBV28,TRBD2,CASSFYGSGRKDGELFF
TRBV7-2,.,CASSLARDNEQFF
TRBV27,TRBD2,CARGTSGKRCEQFF
TRBV11-2,.,CASSVVDQETQYF
TRBV11-2,.,CASSDYVGNTIYF
TRBV11-2,TRBD1,CASSFYRGTGELFF
TRBV5-6,.,CASSSLGRNTGELFF